These 27 T cell receptor beta chains were sequenced from one sample in a study of T cell responses to AZD1222 COVID-19 vaccine. This table comes from immunoSEQ multiplex PCR, and its TCRdb copy is limited to in-frame clones, with some not included. The table includes roughly 100,000 clones, approximately 92% detected once. This specimen consisted of peripheral blood, obtained 28 days after the second AZD1222 dose. The origin of the receptors is an adult who received the AZD1222 COVID-19 vaccine.

This sequence joins TRBV3-1 (or the pseudogene TRBV3-2) and TRBJ2-3, with 10 positions matching TRBD2. The CDR3 spans 18 residues. Germline values: CDR1 LGHDT, CDR2 YNNKEL (reference sequence). V was clipped by 5 bases and J by 1 base; unmatched bases: 12. The CDR3 sequence: CASSYRRWTSGCTDTQYF. The CDR3 region has the DNA TGTGCCAGCAGCTACCGACGATGGACTAGCGGATGCACAGATACGCAGTATTTT.

The J gene is TRBJ2-7, the V gene TRBV28; 7 nucleotides align to TRBD2. Germline V lookup: CDR1 MDHEN, CDR2 SYDVKM. The V gene end was trimmed by 7 bases and the J gene end by 7 bases; junction bases not matched to a gene: 13. This CDR3 contains 14 residues. The CDR3 DNA is TGTGCCAGCAAGGTAACGGGAGGAACGGGAGAGCAGTACTTC. Its translation is CASKVTGGTGEQYF.

The chain recombines TRBV18 with TRBJ2-7; maybe TRBD1 (6 bases). Trimming shortened V by 2 bases and J by 6 bases, and 11 bases separated the two germline ends. This CDR3 is 13 amino acids long. In germline, CDR1 is KGHSH, CDR2 LQKENI. The CDR3 coding sequence is TGTGCCAGCTCACCATCGACAGGCGGCGAGCAGTACTTC. Translated, it gives CASSPSTGGEQYF.

V gene TRBV19 combines with J gene TRBJ2-2; TRBD1 agrees at 8 bases. Germline V lookup: CDR1 LNHDA, CDR2 SQIVND (reference sequence). CDR3 size: 16 residues. Germline trimming cut 3 bases from V and 4 bases from J; bases unmatched to any gene: 7. The CDR3: CASSMIAGGGTGELFF. The DNA for the CDR3 is TGTGCCAGTAGTATGATAGCAGGGGGCGGCACCGGGGAGCTGTTTTTT.

This chain connects TRBV12-5 to TRBJ2-7; 7 bases line up with TRBD2. The germline V gene has CDR1 LGHNT and CDR2 FRNRAP. V shed 5 bases, J shed 0 bases, and the junction held 13 bases outside the gene matches. The CDR3 runs 17 residues. This CDR3 is CASGLSPGGSSSYEQYF. CDR3 DNA: TGTGCTAGTGGTCTCTCCCCGGGGGGTTCGAGCTCCTACGAGCAGTACTTC.

This clone was counted between two and nine times. This rearrangement joins TRBV5-8 to TRBJ2-1; a weak D match, TRBD2 (6 bases). The CDR3 consists of 16 residues. Germline V gene sequence: CDR1 SGHTS, CDR2 YDEGEE. V lost 1 base to trimming and J lost 5 bases, with 16 bases between them. This chain's CDR3 is CASSLSSSAGHNEQFF. The CDR3 DNA is TGTGCCAGCAGCTTGTCTTCTAGCGCTGGACACAATGAGCAGTTCTTC.

The CDR3 sequence: CASSLEGRIYEQYF. The DNA for the CDR3 is TGTGCCAGCAGCTTAGAAGGACGGATCTACGAGCAGTACTTC. The chain recombines TRBV7-6 with TRBJ2-7; no definite D call. V gave up 1 base and J gave up 3 bases, with 10 bases separating them. Per the germline V gene, CDR1 is SGHVS and CDR2 is FNYEAQ. The CDR3 length is 14 residues.

V usage is TRBV29-1 and J usage is TRBJ2-1; D perhaps matches TRBD1 (6 bases). This CDR3 is built from 21 residues. V lost 4 bases and J lost 2, with 33 bases in between. Germline assignment: CDR1 SQVTM and CDR2 ANQGSEA. This chain's CDR3 is CSVAIGMGAVVGIGPYNEQFF. The CDR3 DNA sequence: TGCAGCGTTGCGATCGGCATGGGGGCCGTGGTAGGCATAGGACCCTACAATGAGCAGTTCTTC.

The chain has TRBV6-5 and TRBJ1-2, with 10 nucleotides matching TRBD1. V trimming: 2 bases; J trimming: 4 bases; junction bases outside the gene matches: 4. Per the germline V gene, CDR1 is MNHEY and CDR2 is SVGAGI. This CDR3 spans 15 amino acids. The CDR3 sequence is CASSYQDRGSYGYTF. The CDR3, as DNA: TGTGCCAGCAGTTACCAGGACAGGGGGAGCTATGGCTACACCTTC.

V and J are TRBV28 and TRBJ2-7; 9 bases align to TRBD2. CDR1 is MDHEN, CDR2 SYDVKM, per germline. The CDR3 covers 16 residues. Trimming cost V 4 bases and J 2 bases; bases outside gene matches: 9. CDR3 bases: TGTGCCAGCAGTTCCCTTAGCGGGAGTAGGGCCTACGAGCAGTACTTC. It specifies CASSSLSGSRAYEQYF. The full variable domain, rest sourced from reference TRBV28 and TRBJ2-7, is DVKVTQSSRYLVKRTGEKVFLECVQDMDHENMFWYRQDPGLGLRLIYFSYDVKMKEKGDIPEGYSVSREKKERFSLILESASTNQTSMYLCASSSLSGSRAYEQYFGPGTRLTVT.

V usage is TRBV6-5 and J usage is TRBJ1-3; D may be TRBD1 (6 bases). V was trimmed by 6 bases and J by 0 bases, leaving 12 bases between them. The CDR3 runs to 15 residues. Germline values: CDR1 MNHEY, CDR2 SVGAGI. The CDR3 nucleotides are TGTGCCAGCAGAAGACAGGTCCTCTCTGGAAACACCATATATTTT. Translated: CASRRQVLSGNTIYF.

In its sample, this clone was seen once. This chain links TRBV27 with TRBJ2-1; 7 nucleotides line up with TRBD1. Germline assignment: CDR1 MNHEY and CDR2 SMNVEV (reference sequence). The trim removed 5 bases at V and 15 bases at J, leaving 13 bases unmatched. The CDR3 is 13 amino acids. CDR3 DNA: TGTGCCAGCAGTCCTAGCAACAGGGGTCCCGGGTTCTTC. It is translated as CASSPSNRGPGFF.

A single count supports this clone. The chain links TRBV25-1 to TRBJ1-1; D remains ambiguous. This CDR3 contains 11 residues. Between the trimmed V and J ends, which lost 4 bases and 11 bases, there was a span of 11 bases. CDR1 is MGHDK and CDR2 is SYGVNS in the germline V gene. This CDR3 is CASSGTPRAFF. CDR3 in DNA: TGTGCCAGCAGTGGGACCCCCCGGGCTTTCTTT.

The CDR3 DNA is TGTGCCAGCAGCAAAGGAGGAGCGGGAGGCTACGAGCAGTACTTC. It is translated as CASSKGGAGGYEQYF. The rearrangement links TRBV21-1 to TRBJ2-7; no DNA check was done on the table's D call, TRBD2. TRBV21-1 represents a pseudogene. CDR3 length: 15 residues.

V usage is TRBV28 and J usage is TRBJ1-1; D is unclear. Germline V gene sequence: CDR1 MDHEN, CDR2 SYDVKM. V was pared by 3 bases and J by 5 bases, with 7 bases between. CDR3 length equals 12 residues. CDR3 DNA: TGTGCCAGCAGTTTCGTGGGTACTGAAGCTTTCTTT. Translating gives CASSFVGTEAFF.

Points on this clone: This same CDR3 is encoded by further DNA sequences in the sample. CDR3 sequence (DNA): TGCGCCAGCAGCTTGACTAGCGGGAGCTACGAGCAGTACTTC. This translates into CASSLTSGSYEQYF. This chain links TRBV5-1 with TRBJ2-7; 11 nucleotides align to TRBD2. This CDR3 has 14 residues. Trimming removed 1 base from V and 3 bases from J; junction bases left unmatched: 0. The V gene's germline CDR1 is SGHRS and CDR2 YFSETQ.

The gene calls are TRBV3-1 (or the pseudogene TRBV3-2) and TRBJ2-7, with 10 nucleotides matching TRBD2. Trimming removed 2 bases from V and 0 bases from J; junction bases left unmatched: 1. This CDR3 comprises 15 residues. Germline lookup yields CDR1 LGHDT and CDR2 YNNKEL (reference sequence). The DNA of the CDR3 is TGTGCCAGCAGCCAACGACTAGCGGGCTCCTACGAGCAGTACTTC. Amino acids: CASSQRLAGSYEQYF.

The sample holds one count of this clone. The chain links TRBV4-3 to TRBJ2-7; 8 positions match TRBD1. CDR1 is LGHNA and CDR2 is YSLEER in the germline V gene. Germline trimming cut 2 bases from V and 0 bases from J; bases unmatched to any gene: 6. The CDR3 is 16 residues long. The DNA for the CDR3 is TGCGCCAGCAGCCAACTACTTACAGGGGGCTCCTACGAGCAGTACTTC. Translating gives CASSQLLTGGSYEQYF.

V and J are TRBV12-3 or TRBV12-4 and TRBJ1-6; possible D gene TRBD1, 5 bases. The CDR3 is 12 amino acids. Between the trimmed V and J ends, which lost 7 bases and 7 bases, there was a span of 8 bases. The CDR3 DNA reads as TGTGCCAGCACCGGGGCCAATTCACCCCTCCACTTT. Residues: CASTGANSPLHF.

J is TRBJ2-1 and V is TRBV3-1 (or the pseudogene TRBV3-2); D unclear. The V gene's germline CDR1 is LGHDT and CDR2 YNNKEL (reference sequence). The CDR3 has 12 residues. V was trimmed by 2 bases and J by 10 bases, leaving 9 bases between them. CDR3 sequence: CASSQSQAEQFF. Here the CDR3 DNA reads TGTGCCAGCAGCCAATCCCAGGCGGAGCAGTTCTTC.

The rearrangement links TRBV30 to TRBJ2-1; 9 nucleotides agree with TRBD2. With V trimmed by 3 bases and J by 2 bases, 2 bases remained unmatched. The germline V gene has CDR1 GTSNPN and CDR2 SVGIG (reference sequence). This CDR3 is 14 amino acids long. The CDR3 is CAWRAGGPYNEQFF. CDR3 coding DNA: TGTGCCTGGAGGGCGGGAGGGCCCTACAATGAGCAGTTCTTC.

The rearrangement joins TRBV28 to TRBJ2-3; the match to TRBD2 covers 10 bases. CDR1 and CDR2 from the germline V gene are MDHEN and SYDVKM. The CDR3 totals 16 residues. V was clipped by 6 bases and J by 2 bases; unmatched bases: 8. The CDR3 bases are TGTGCCAGCAGGGCTAGCGGGAGAGGGAACACAGATACGCAGTATTTT. Translation gives CASRASGRGNTDTQYF.

This chain uses TRBV28 with TRBJ1-5; D call uncertain. Germline assignment: CDR1 MDHEN and CDR2 SYDVKM. The CDR3 is 14 amino acids. Trimming took 1 base from V and 3 from J, leaving 7 bases between them. This CDR3 reads CASSLSSFNQPQHF. In DNA, the CDR3 is TGTGCCAGCAGTTTATCCAGTTTCAATCAGCCCCAGCATTTT.

CDR3 sequence (DNA): TGTGCCAGCAGTGATATGAGCGGGGGCAGGTACGAGCAGTACTTC. It codes for CASSDMSGGRYEQYF. This chain uses TRBV2 with TRBJ2-7, with 8 bases aligning to TRBD2. Looked up from germline, CDR1 is SNHLY and CDR2 is FYNNEI. The V and J ends lost 3 bases and 4 bases, in that order; junction bases with no gene match: 8. There are 15 residues in the CDR3. Based on the CDR3 plus reference TRBV2 and TRBJ2-7, the full variable domain is EPEVTQTPSHQVTQMGQEVILRCVPISNHLYFYWYRQILGQKVEFLVSFYNNEISEKSEIFDDQFSVERPDGSNFTLKIRSTKLEDSAMYFCASSDMSGGRYEQYFGPGTRLTVT.

The V and J genes are TRBV18 and TRBJ1-3; the D is unclear. V lost 3 bases, J lost 5 bases, and 14 bases lay in between. This CDR3 has 15 amino acids. Germline V gene sequence: CDR1 KGHSH, CDR2 LQKENI. The CDR3 DNA follows: TGTGCCAGCTCACCTGCAGACCACCTAAGAAACACCATATATTTT. Residues: CASSPADHLRNTIYF. The variable domain in full, with the rest retrieved from reference TRBV18 and TRBJ1-3, is NAGVMQNPRHLVRRRGQEARLRCSPMKGHSHVYWYRQLPEEGLKFMVYLQKENIIDESGMPKERFSAEFPKEGPSILRIQQVVRGDSAAYFCASSPADHLRNTIYFGEGSWLTVV.

This chain links TRBV11-3 with TRBJ2-7, with 9 bases matching TRBD1. The J segment lost 4 bases and the V segment lost 4 bases, leaving 8 bases of the junction unmatched. CDR1 is SGHNT and CDR2 is YENEEA in the germline V gene. CDR3 length: 15 residues. CDR3 region: CASSSSGTGKYEQYF. CDR3 DNA: TGTGCCAGCAGCTCATCCGGGACAGGGAAGTACGAGCAGTACTTC.

The chain combines TRBV29-1 with TRBJ1-4; D remains ambiguous. This CDR3 has 13 residues. Trimming took off 7 bases at V and 7 bases at J, with 16 bases between the two ends. Germline CDR1 and CDR2: SQVTM and ANQGSEA. The CDR3 DNA follows: TGCAGCGCTGGGGAGACTCGTAGTGAAAAACTGTTTTTT. Its protein is CSAGETRSEKLFF. The full variable domain, rest sourced from reference TRBV29-1 and TRBJ1-4, is SAVISQKPSRDICQRGTSLTIQCQVDSQVTMMFWYRQQPGQSLTLIATANQGSEATYESGFVIDKFPISRPNLTFSTLTVSNMSPEDSSIYLCSAGETRSEKLFFGSGTQLSVL.